This T cell receptor beta chain appears in the sequencing data of a study of early T cells in non-severe SARS-CoV-2 infection. In the study overall: Sequencing used unsorted whole-blood bulk RNA, so chains lack pairing.

CDR3 size: 12 residues. Germline loops: CDR1 DFQATT, CDR2 SNEGSKA (reference sequence). The germline V and J ends were trimmed by 1 base and 0 bases, with 3 bases remaining between them. Individually, cDNA molecules had unique molecular identifiers attached to them. TCRdb analysed the 5' RACE reads with MiXCR anew, one entry per CDR3 protein. This sample carries 80,000 or so distinct CDR3 sequences, 6% to 7% of them seen once, and the ten largest clones take roughly 8.4%. A few counts support this clonotype. Antigen: not known. Whole-study findings and limits: Anti-spike CD8 responses were favored by VDJdb matching, which missed private and CD4 specificities.

The rearrangement joins TRBV20-1 to TRBJ1-1; D not certain. This TCR was recovered from an adult who was a healthcare worker with PCR-confirmed SARS-CoV-2 infection or an uninfected control (not recorded which). The sample comprised whole blood. CDR3 DNA: TGCAGTGCTAGAGGTATGAACACTGAAGCTTTCTTT. It is translated as CSARGMNTEAFF.